This T cell receptor (beta chain) was captured in a study of shared clonotypes between healthy human individuals. Naive CD8 isolation took CD45RO-negative cells positively selected for CCR7 and excluded terminally differentiated effector memory CD45RA+ cells. With 2 bases clipped from V and 2 bases from J, the junction kept 5 bases outside the gene matches. CDR1 MRHNA and CDR2 SNTAGT come from the germline V gene. There are 15 residues in the CDR3. This clone was recorded once. The data were produced by immunoSEQ multiplex PCR, yet TCRdb's version contains in-frame clones alone and is incomplete. The data hold about 2.2 million clones, with roughly 95% observed a single time.

V usage is TRBV6-4 and J usage is TRBJ2-5; 7 bases fit TRBD1. The TCR sequence derives from a man aged 18 to 29 in good health. Some clones in this sample may be carry-over from other donors' samples. The specimen sequenced was naive CD8+ T cells from PBMCs. This chain's CDR3 is CASSDGAGGQETQYF. The DNA of the CDR3 is TGTGCCAGCAGTGACGGGGCAGGGGGACAAGAGACCCAGTACTTC.